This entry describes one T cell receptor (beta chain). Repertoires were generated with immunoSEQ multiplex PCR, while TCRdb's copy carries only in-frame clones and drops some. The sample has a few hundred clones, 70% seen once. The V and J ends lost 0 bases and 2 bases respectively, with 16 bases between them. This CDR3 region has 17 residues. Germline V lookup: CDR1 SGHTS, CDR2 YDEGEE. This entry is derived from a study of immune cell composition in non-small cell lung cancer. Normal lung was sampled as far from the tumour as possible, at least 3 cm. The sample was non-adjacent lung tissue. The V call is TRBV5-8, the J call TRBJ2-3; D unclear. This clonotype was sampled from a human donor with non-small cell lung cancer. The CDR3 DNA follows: TGTGCCAGCAGCTTGGCCGTAGCCTCCCTCCTCACAGATACGCAGTATTTT. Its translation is CASSLAVASLLTDTQYF.